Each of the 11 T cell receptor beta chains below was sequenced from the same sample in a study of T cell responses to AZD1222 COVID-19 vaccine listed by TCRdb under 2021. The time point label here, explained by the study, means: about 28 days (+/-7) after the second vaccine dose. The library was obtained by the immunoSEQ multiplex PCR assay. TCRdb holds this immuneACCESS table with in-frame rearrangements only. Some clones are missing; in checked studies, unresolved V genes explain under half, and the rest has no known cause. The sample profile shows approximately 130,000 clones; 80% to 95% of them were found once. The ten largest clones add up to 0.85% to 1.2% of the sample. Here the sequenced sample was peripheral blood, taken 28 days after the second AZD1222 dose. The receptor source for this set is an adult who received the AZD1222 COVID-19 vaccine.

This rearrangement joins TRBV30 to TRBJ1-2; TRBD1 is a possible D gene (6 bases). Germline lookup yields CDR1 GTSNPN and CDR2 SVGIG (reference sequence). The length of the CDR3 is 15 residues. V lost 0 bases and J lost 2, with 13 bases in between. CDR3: CAWSVRVTGNYGYTF. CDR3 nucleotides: TGTGCCTGGAGTGTGCGGGTTACAGGGAACTATGGCTACACCTTC. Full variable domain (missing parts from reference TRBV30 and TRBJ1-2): SQTIHQWPATLVQPVGSPLSLECTVEGTSNPNLYWYRQAAGRGLQLLFYSVGIGQISSEVPQNLSASRPQDRQFILSSKKLLLSDSGFYLCAWSVRVTGNYGYTFGSGTRLTVV.

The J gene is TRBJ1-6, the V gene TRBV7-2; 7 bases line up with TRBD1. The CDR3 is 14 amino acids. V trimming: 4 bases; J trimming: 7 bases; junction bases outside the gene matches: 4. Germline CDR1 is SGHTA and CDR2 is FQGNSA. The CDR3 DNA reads TGTGCCAGCAGCTACGCAGGGGGGAATTCACCCCTCCACTTT. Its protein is CASSYAGGNSPLHF. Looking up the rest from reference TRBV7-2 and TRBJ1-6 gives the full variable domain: GAGVSQSPSNKVTEKGKDVELRCDPISGHTALYWYRQSLGQGLEFLIYFQGNSAPDKSGLPSDRFSAERTGGSVSTLTIQRTQQEDSAVYLCASSYAGGNSPLHFGNGTRLTVT.

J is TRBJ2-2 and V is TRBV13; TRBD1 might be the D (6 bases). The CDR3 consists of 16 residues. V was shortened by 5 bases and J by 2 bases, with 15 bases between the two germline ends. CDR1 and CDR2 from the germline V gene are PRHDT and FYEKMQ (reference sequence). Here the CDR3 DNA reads TGTGCCAGCAGCACCCAAGGACAGCTAAACACCGGGGAGCTGTTTTTT. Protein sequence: CASSTQGQLNTGELFF.

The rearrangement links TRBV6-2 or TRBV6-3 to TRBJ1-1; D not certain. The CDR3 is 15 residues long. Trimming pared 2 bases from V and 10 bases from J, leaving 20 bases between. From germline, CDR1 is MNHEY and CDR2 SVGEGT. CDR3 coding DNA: TGTGCCAGCAGTTACCATGACGACCGACCCGGCGGAGCTTTCTTT. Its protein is CASSYHDDRPGGAFF.

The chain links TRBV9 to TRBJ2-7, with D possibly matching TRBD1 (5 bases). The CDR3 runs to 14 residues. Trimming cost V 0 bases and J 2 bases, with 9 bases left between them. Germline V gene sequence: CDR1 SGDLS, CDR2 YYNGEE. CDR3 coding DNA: TGTGCCAGCAGCGTAGGATCACAGGCCTACGAGCAGTACTTC. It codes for CASSVGSQAYEQYF.

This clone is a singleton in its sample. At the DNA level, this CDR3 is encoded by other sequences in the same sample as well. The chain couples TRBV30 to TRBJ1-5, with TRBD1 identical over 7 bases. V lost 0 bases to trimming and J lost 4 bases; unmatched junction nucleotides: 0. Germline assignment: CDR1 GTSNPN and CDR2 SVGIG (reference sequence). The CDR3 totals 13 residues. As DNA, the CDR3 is TGTGCCTGGAGTGTACAGGGGAATCAGCCCCAGCATTTT. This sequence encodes CAWSVQGNQPQHF.

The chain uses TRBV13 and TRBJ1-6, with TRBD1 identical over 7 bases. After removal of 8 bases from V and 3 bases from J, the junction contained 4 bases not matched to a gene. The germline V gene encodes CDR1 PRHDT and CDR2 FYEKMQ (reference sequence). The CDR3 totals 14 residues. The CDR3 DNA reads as TGTGCCAGCGCCGGGACAGACTATAATTCACCCCTCCACTTT. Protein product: CASAGTDYNSPLHF.

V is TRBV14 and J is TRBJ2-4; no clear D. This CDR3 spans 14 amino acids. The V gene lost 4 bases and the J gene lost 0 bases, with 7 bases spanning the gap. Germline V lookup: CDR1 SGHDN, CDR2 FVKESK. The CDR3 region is CASSLGIAKNIQYF. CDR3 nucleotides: TGTGCCAGCAGCCTGGGAATAGCCAAAAACATTCAGTACTTC.

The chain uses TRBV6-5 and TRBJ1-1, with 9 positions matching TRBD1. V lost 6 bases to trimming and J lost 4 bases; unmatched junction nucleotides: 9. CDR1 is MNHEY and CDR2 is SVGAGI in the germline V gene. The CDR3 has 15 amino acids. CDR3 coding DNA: TGTGCCAGCAGGGGGGACAGGGCGAGAAGCACTGAAGCTTTCTTT. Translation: CASRGDRARSTEAFF.

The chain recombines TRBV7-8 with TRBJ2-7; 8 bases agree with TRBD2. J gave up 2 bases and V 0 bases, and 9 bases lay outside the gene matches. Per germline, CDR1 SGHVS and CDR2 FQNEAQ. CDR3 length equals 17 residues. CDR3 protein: CASSLAAVAGLPYEQYF. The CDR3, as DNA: TGTGCCAGCAGCTTAGCGGCGGTAGCGGGACTACCCTACGAGCAGTACTTC.

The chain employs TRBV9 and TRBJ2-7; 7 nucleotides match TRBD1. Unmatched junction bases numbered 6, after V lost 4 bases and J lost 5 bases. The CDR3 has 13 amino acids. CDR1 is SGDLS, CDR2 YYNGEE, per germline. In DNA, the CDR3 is TGTGCCAGCAGCCCACAGGGGATCGACGAGCAGTACTTC. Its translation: CASSPQGIDEQYF.